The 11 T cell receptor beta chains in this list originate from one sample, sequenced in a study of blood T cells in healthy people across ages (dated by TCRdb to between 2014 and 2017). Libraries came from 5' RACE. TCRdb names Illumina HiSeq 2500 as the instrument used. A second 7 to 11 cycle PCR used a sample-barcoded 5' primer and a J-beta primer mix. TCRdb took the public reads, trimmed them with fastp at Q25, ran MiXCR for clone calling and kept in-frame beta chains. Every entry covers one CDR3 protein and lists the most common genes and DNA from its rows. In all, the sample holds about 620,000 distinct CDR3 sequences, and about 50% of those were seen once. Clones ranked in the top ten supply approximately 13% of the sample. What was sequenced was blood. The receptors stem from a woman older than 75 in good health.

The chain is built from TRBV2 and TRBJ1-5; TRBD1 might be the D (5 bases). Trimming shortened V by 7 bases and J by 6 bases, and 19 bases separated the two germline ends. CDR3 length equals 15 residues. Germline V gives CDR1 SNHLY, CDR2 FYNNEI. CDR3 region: CASTPSWGGGQPQHF. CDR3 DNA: TGTGCCAGCACCCCTTCCTGGGGGGGTGGTCAGCCCCAGCATTTT.

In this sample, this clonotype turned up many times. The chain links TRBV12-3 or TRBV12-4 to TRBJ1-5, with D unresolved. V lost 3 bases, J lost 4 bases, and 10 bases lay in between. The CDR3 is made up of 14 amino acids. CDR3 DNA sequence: TGTGCCAGCAGTTTCGGAGGCCCTAATCAGCCCCAGCATTTT. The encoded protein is CASSFGGPNQPQHF.

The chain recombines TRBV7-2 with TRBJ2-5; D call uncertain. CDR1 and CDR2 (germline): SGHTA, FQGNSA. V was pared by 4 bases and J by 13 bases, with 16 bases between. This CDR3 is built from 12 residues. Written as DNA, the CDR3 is TGTGCCAGCAGCTCCATGGACGTTGTGTGGTACTTC. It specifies CASSSMDVVWYF.

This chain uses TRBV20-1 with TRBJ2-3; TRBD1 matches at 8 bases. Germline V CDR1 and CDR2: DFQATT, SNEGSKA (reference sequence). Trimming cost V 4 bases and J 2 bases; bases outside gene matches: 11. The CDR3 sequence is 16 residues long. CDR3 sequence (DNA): TGCAGTGCTAACCCCCGACAGGGGTATGTCACAGATACGCAGTATTTT. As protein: CSANPRQGYVTDTQYF.

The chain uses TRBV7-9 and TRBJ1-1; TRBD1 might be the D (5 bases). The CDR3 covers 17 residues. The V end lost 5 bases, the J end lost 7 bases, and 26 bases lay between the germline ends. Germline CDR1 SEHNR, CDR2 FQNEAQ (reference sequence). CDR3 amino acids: CASSRGIRSGNTFEAFF. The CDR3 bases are TGTGCCAGCAGCAGGGGAATCCGATCCGGGAATACATTTGAAGCTTTCTTT.

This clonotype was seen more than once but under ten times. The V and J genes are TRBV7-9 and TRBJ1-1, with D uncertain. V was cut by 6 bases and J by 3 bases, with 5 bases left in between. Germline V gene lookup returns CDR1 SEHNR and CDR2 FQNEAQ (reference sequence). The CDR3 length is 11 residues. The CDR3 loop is CASRGYTEAFF. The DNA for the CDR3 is TGTGCCAGCAGAGGGTACACTGAAGCTTTCTTT.

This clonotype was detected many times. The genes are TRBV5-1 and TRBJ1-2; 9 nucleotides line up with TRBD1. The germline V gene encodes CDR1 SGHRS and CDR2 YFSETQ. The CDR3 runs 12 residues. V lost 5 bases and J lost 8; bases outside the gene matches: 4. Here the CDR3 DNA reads TGCGCCAGCAGTTATACAGGGGGCGGCTACACCTTC. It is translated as CASSYTGGGYTF.

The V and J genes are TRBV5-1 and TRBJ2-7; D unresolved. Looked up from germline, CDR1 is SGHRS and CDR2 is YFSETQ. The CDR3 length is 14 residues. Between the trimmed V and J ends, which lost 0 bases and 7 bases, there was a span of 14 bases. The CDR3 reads CASSLEQRYNEQYF. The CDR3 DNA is TGCGCCAGCAGCTTGGAGCAGAGGTACAATGAGCAGTACTTC.

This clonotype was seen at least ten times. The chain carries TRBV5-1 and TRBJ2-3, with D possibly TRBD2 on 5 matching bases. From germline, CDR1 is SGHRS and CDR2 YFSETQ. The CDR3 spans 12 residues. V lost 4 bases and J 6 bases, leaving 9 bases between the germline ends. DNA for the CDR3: TGCGCCAGCAGCGGAGGAAGGGATACGCAGTATTTT. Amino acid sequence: CASSGGRDTQYF.

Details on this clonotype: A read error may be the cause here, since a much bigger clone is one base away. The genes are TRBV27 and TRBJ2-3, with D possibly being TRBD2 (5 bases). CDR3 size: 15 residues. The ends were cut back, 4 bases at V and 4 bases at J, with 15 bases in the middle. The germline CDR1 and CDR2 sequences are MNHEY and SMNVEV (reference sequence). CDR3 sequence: CASSSPAGGSDTQYF. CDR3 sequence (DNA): TGTGCCAGCAGTTCCCCCGCGGGCGGTTCAGATACGCAGTATTTT.

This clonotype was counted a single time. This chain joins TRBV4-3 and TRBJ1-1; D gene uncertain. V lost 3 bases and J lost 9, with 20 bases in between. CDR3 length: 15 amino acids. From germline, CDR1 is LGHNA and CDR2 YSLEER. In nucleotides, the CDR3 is TGCGCCAGCAGCCAGACTATCGGGCTCCAGTTCCAAGCTTTCTTT. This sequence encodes CASSQTIGLQFQAFF.